This TCR beta chain was recorded in a study of T cells in Graves' hyperthyroidism and ophthalmopathy. Regions amplified from RNA transcripts were the TCR beta CDR3 regions. The TCR CDR3 was amplified in a first-round RT-PCR using the HTBI primer set. TCRdb recomputed calls from the multiplex PCR reads with MiXCR, one row per CDR3 protein. The sample has 480,000 or so distinct CDR3 sequences, roughly 14% seen once. PBMCs stemmed from less than 13 ml fresh peripheral blood. CDR3 length: 19 amino acids. Per germline, CDR1 WSHSY and CDR2 SAAADI. V was cut by 10 bases and J by 3 bases, with 32 bases left in between. Ten or more counts support this clonotype.

Sequencing was performed on blood. This TCR derives from a woman aged 18-29 years with Graves' hyperthyroidism. The chain is built from TRBV10-2 and TRBJ2-3; D may be TRBD1 or TRBD2 (10 bases each). CDR3 in amino acids: CATATDRGPAGGLTDTQYF. DNA of the CDR3: TGCGCCACCGCGACTGACAGGGGGCCAGCGGGAGGGTTGACAGATACGCAGTATTTT.